The TCR beta chain under discussion was sequenced for a study of shared clonotypes between healthy human individuals. This clone was observed many times. Trimming stripped 0 bases from V and 6 bases from J, with 16 bases between. The CDR3 has 16 residues. Germline V gives CDR1 SGHRS, CDR2 YFSETQ. The genomic DNA of each subset was split evenly across several immunoSEQ plates. Each PCR replicate from the sorted subsets contained about 200 ng DNA, which is about 30,000 T cell genomes. Produced via immunoSEQ multiplex PCR; TCRdb's table is partial and in-frame only. Among around 720,000 clones listed, roughly 72% were seen once.

What was sequenced was memory CD4+ T cells sorted from blood. Specified subset: CD45RA-negative fraction. The TCR comes from a woman younger than 45 in good health. The V and J genes are TRBV5-1 and TRBJ1-3, with D perhaps TRBD1 (6 bases). This CDR3 reads CASSLGEDRLANTIYF. The CDR3 region has the DNA TGCGCCAGCAGCTTGGGGGAAGACAGGCTGGCAAACACCATATATTTT.